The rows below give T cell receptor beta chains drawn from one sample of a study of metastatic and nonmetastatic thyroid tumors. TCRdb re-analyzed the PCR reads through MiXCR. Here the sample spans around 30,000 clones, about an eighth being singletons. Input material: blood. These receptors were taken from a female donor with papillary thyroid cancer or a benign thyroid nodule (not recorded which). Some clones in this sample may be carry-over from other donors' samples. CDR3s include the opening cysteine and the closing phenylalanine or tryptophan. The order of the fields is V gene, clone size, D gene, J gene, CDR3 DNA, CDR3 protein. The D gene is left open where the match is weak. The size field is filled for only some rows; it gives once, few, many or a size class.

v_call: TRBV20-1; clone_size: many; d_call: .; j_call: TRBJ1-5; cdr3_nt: TGCAGTGCTAGACAGGGAGATCAGCCCCAGCATTTT; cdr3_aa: CSARQGDQPQHF
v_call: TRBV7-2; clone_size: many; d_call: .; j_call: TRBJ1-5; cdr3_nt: TGTGCCAGCAGCTCCGTACACGACCCCCCTAATCAGCCCCAGCATTTT; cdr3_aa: CASSSVHDPPNQPQHF
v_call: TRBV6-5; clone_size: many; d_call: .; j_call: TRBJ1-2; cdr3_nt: TGTGCCAGCAGTTATCATGCCGGGCCCCAGAAGGATGGCTACACCTTC; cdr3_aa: CASSYHAGPQKDGYTF
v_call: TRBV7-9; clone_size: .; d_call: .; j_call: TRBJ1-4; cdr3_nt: TGTGCTATCAGCTCTCTCCTCATCGAAAAACTGTTTTTT; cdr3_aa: CAISSLLIEKLFF
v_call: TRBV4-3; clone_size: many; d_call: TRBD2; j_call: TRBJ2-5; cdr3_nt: TGCGCCAGCAGCCAAGATCCGGGGGAGGGAGAGACCCAGTACTTC; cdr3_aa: CASSQDPGEGETQYF
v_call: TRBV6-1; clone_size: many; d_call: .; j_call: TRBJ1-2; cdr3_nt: TGTGCCAGCAGTGAAATTTACGGCTACACCTTC; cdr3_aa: CASSEIYGYTF
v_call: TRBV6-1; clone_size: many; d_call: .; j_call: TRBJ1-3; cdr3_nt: TGTGCCTTGGGGGCGCCCGGAAACACCATATATTTT; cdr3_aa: CALGAPGNTIYF
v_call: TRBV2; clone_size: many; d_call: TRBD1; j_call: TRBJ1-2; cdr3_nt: TGTGCCAGCAGCTACGGACAGGGCGGCTACACCTTC; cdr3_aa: CASSYGQGGYTF
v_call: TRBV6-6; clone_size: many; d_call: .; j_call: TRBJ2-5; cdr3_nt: TGTGCCAGCAGTTACGTGGGGGCTGTACAAGAGACCCAGTACTTC; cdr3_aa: CASSYVGAVQETQYF
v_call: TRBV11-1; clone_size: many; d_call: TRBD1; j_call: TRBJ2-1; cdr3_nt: TGTGCCAGCAGTCCCGGGACAGGGGATCGGAATGAGCAGTTCTTC; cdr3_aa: CASSPGTGDRNEQFF
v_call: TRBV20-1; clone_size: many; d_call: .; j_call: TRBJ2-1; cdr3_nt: TGCAGTGCTAGAGAGCGGGAGCAGTTCTTC; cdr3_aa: CSAREREQFF
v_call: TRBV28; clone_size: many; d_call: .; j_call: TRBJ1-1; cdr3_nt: TGTGCCAGCCAGACCCGGGACAACACTGAAGCTTTCTTT; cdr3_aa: CASQTRDNTEAFF
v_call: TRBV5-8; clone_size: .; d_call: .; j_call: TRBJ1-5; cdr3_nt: TGTGCCGGCAGCTTTGTACAGCCCCAGCATTTT; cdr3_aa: CAGSFVQPQHF
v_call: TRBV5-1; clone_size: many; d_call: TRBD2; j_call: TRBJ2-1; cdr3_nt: TGCGCCAGCAGCGTGGGACTAGTGTGGAATGAGCAGTTCTTC; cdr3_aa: CASSVGLVWNEQFF
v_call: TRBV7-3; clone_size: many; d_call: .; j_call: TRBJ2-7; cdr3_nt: TGTGCCAGCAGCGCTAGTGGAGCCCCTCACTACGAGCAGTACTTC; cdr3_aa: CASSASGAPHYEQYF
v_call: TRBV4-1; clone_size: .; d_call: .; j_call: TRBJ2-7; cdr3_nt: TGCGCCAGCAGCCAAGACGACATCTCCTACGAGCAGTACTTC; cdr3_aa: CASSQDDISYEQYF
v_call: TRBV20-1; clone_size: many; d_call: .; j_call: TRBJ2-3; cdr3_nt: TGCAGTGCTACGCAACCCACCCGGGACACAGATACGCAGTATTTT; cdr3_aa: CSATQPTRDTDTQYF
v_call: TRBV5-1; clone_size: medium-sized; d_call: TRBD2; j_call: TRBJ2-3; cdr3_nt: TGCGCCAGCAGCTTCCTAGCGGGTAGTACAGATACGCAGTATTTT; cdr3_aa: CASSFLAGSTDTQYF
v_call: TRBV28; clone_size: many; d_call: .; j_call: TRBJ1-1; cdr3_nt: TGTGCCAGCAGCCAAGCCTGGGCTGGGGGCACTGAAGCTTTCTTT; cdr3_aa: CASSQAWAGGTEAFF
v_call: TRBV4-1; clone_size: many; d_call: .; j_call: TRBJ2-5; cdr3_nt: TGCGCCAGCAGCCAAGTTGGTCTATCTGGAGAGACCCAGTACTTC; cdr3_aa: CASSQVGLSGETQYF
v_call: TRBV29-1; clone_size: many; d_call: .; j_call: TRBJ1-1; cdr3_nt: TGCAGCGTTTATTATATGGGGGGGGAAGCTTTCTTT; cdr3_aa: CSVYYMGGEAFF
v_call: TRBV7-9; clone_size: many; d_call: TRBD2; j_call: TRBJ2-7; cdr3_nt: TGTGCCAGCAGCTTTTCCGGCGGGAGCTCCTACGAGCAGTACTTC; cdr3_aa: CASSFSGGSSYEQYF
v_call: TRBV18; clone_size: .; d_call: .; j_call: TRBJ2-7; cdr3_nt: TGTGCCAGCTCACCGGGGGGTCCCTCCTACTACGAGCAGTACTTC; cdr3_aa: CASSPGGPSYYEQYF
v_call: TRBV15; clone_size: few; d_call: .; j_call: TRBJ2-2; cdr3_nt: TGTGCCACCAGCAGAGTCCTGGGGACCGGGGAGCTGTTTTTT; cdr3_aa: CATSRVLGTGELFF
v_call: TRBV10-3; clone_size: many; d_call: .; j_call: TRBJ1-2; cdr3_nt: TGTGCCATCAACCAGGGGACGAGCGGCTATGGCTACACCTTC; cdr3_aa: CAINQGTSGYGYTF
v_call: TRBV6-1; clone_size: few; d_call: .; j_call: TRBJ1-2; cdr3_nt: TGTGCCAGCGGTCCGGGTGGTGGCTACACCTTC; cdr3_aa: CASGPGGGYTF
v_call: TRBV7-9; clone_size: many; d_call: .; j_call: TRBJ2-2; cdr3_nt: TGTGCCAGCAGGAACCGGGGCTGGGAGCTGTTTTTT; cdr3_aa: CASRNRGWELFF
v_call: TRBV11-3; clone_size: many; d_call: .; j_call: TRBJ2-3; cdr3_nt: TGTGCCAGCGAGGCGGGGAAGGGTTCAGATACGCAGTATTTT; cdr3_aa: CASEAGKGSDTQYF
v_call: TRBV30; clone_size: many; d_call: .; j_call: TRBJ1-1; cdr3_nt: TGTGCCTGGATTCCCAGGACGGGGACTGAAGCTTTCTTT; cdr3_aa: CAWIPRTGTEAFF
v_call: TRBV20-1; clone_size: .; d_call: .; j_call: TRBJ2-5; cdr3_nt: TGCAGTGCTAGATCTCCAGGCATAGAGACCCAGTACTTC; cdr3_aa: CSARSPGIETQYF
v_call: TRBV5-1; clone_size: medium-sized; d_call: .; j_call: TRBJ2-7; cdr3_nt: TGCGCCAGCAGCTTGAATGGCGGCAGGGGTTACGAGCAGTACTTC; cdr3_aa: CASSLNGGRGYEQYF
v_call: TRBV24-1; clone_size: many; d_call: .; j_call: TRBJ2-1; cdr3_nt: TGTGCCACCAACGGGGGTCCCTCCTACAATGAGCAGTTCTTC; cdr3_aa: CATNGGPSYNEQFF
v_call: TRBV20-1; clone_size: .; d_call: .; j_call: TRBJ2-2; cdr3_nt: TGCAGTGCTCCGGATGCGGTTTCCACCGGGGAGCTGTTCTTT; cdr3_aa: CSAPDAVSTGELFF
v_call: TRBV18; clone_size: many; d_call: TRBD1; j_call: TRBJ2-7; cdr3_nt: TGTGCCAGCTCACCTACACCGGGACAGAGGCCGTACGAGCAGTACTTC; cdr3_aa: CASSPTPGQRPYEQYF
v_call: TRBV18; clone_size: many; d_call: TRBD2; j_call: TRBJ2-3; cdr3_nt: TGTGCCAGCTCCTCCGGGACTAGCGGAGGGAGCACAGATACGCAGTATTTT; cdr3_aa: CASSSGTSGGSTDTQYF
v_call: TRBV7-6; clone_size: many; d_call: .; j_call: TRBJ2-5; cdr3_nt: TGTGCCAGCAGCTTAGGGGCAGAGACCCAGTACTTC; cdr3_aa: CASSLGAETQYF
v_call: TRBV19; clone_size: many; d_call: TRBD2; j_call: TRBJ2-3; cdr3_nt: TGTGCCAGTAGTGATAGGACTAGCGGTAGCACAGATACGCAGTATTTT; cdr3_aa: CASSDRTSGSTDTQYF
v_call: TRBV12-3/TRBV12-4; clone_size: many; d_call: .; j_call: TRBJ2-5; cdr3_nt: TGTGCCAGCACCCGGTCCGATCAAGAGACCCAGTACTTC; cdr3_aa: CASTRSDQETQYF
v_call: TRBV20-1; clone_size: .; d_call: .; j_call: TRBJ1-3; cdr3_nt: TGCAGTGCTAGCGAGATCTCTGGAAACACCATATATTTT; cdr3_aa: CSASEISGNTIYF
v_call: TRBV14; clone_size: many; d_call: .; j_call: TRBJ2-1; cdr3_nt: TGTGCCAGCAGCCAACCGTCTGACATGTACAATGAGCAGTTCTTC; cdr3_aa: CASSQPSDMYNEQFF
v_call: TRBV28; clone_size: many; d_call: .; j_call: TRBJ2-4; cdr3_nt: TGTGCCAGCCAGCAGGGGGCCAAAAACATTCAGTACTTC; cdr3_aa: CASQQGAKNIQYF
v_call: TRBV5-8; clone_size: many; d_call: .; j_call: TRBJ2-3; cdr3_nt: TGTGCCAGCAGCACCCGTACAGGGCTCGCCACAGATACGCAGTATTTT; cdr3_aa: CASSTRTGLATDTQYF
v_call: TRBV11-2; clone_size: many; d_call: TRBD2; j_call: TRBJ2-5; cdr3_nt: TGTGCCAGCAGCTTGCCGGGACTAGCGGGATTGGTGGAAGAGACCCAGTACTTC; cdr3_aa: CASSLPGLAGLVEETQYF
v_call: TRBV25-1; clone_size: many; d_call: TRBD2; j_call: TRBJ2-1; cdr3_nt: TGTGCCAGCAGTGAACCAGGGACTAGCGGGAGGTTATCGAAGATTTCCTACAATGAGCAGTTCTTC; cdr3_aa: CASSEPGTSGRLSKISYNEQFF
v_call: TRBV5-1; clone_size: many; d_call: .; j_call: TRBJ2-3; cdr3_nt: TGCGCCAGCTACGACGCAGAGGGAATCACAGATACGCAGTATTTT; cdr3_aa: CASYDAEGITDTQYF
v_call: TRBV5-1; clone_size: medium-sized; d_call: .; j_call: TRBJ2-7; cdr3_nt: TGCGCCAGCAGCTTGAACCCCAGCTCCTACGAGCAGTACTTC; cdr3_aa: CASSLNPSSYEQYF
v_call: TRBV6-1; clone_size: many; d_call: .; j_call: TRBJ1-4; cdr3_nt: TGTGCCAGCAGTGTGGGCGGGCTTAATGAAAAACTGTTTTTT; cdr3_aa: CASSVGGLNEKLFF
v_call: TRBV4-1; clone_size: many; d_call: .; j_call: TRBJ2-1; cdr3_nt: TGCGCCAGCAGCCGCACTAGTCCAGGTGAGCAGTTCTTC; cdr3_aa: CASSRTSPGEQFF
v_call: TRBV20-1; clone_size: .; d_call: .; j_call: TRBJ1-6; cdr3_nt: TGCAGTGCTAGACAACGGAATTCACCCTTCCACTTT; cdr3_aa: CSARQRNSPFHF
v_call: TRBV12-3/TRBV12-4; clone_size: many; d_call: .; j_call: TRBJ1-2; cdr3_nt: TGTGCCAGCACTCATTCAAGGGTGGTTTTGGGCTATGGCTACACCTTC; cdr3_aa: CASTHSRVVLGYGYTF
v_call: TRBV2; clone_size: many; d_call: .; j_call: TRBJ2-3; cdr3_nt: TGTGCCAGCAGTGGTAGTATTCGCACAGATACGCAGTATTTT; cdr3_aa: CASSGSIRTDTQYF
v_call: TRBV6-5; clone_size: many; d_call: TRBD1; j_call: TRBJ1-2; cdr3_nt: TGTGCCAGCAGTTTCAGCATCACAGGGGCGCGAGCGCAAGCGGGCTACACCTTC; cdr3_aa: CASSFSITGARAQAGYTF
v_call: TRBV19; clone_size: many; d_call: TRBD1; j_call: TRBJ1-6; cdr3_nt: TGTGCCAGTAGTAGGGCACAGGGGGGTGTACGCATAAAGAATTCACCCCTCCACTTT; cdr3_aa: CASSRAQGGVRIKNSPLHF
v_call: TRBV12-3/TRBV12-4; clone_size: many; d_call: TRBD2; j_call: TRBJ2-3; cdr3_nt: TGTGCCAGCAGTGGGACTAGCGGGAGGCTTGGCCTCACAGATACGCAGTATTTT; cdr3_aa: CASSGTSGRLGLTDTQYF
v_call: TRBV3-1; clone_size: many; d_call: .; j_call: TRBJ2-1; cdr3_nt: TGTGCCACCGGAAGGAATGAGCAGTTCTTC; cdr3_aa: CATGRNEQFF
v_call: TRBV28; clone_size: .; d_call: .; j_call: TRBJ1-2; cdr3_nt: TGTGCCAGCAGTTTATTTAGGGCAGGGAGCTATGGCTACACCTTC; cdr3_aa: CASSLFRAGSYGYTF
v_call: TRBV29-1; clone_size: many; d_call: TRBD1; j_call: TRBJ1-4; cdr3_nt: TGCAGCGTTGCCCCGGGGACAGTCAATGAAAAACTGTTTTTT; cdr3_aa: CSVAPGTVNEKLFF
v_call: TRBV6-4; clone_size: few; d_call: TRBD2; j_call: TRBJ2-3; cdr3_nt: TGTGCCAGCACCAAGGTAGCGGGAGGCATAGATACGCAGTATTTT; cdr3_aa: CASTKVAGGIDTQYF
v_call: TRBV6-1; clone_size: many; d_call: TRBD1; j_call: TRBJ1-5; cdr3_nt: TGTGCCAGCACCTTTAACAGGGGGCGAGGTGGCAATCAGCCCCAGCATTTT; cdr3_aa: CASTFNRGRGGNQPQHF